This TCR beta chain was retrieved from a study of identical twins. Among all donors, each was a healthy Caucasian. TCRdb ran MiXCR on the 5' RACE reads and lists one entry per CDR3 protein. The sample has 400,000 to 500,000 distinct CDR3 sequences, roughly 13% seen once; the top ten hold approximately 0.98%. In this sample, this clonotype turned up a few times. Germline loops: CDR1 SEHNR, CDR2 FQNEAQ (reference sequence). With 9 bases removed from V and 4 bases from J, the gap between germline ends came to 13 bases. The CDR3 extends over 12 amino acids. These data are also associated with another study on yellow fever vaccine responses in identical twins.

The sample was CD4+ T cells sorted from blood. The chain links TRBV7-9 to TRBJ2-7; D is ambiguous. This receptor was identified in a young woman in good health. The CDR3 bases are TGTGCCAGTAGAGACCGCGTGTACGAGCAGTACTTC. Amino acids: CASRDRVYEQYF.